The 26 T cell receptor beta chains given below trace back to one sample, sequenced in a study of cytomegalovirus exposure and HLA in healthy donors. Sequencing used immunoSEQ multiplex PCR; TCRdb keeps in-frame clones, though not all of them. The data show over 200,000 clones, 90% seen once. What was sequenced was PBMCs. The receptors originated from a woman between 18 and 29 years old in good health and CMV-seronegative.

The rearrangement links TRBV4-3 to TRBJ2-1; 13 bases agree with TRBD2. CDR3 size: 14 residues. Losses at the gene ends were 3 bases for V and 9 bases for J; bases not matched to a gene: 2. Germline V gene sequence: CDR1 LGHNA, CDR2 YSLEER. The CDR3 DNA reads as TGCGCCAGCAGCCAGACTAGCGGGGGGCTTGAGCAGTTCTTC. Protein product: CASSQTSGGLEQFF.

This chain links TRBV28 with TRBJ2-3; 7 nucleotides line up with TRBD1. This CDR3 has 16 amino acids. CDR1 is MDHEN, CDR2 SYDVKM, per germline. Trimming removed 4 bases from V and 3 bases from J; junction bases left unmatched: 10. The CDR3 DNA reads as TGTGCCAGCAGTTCGCTGGGACAGTCCTTTACAGATACGCAGTATTTT. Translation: CASSSLGQSFTDTQYF.

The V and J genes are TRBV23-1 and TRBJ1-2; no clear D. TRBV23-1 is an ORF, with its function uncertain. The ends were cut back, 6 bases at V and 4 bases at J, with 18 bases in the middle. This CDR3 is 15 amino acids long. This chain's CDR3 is CASSPEVTPVYGYTF. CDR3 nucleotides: TGCGCCAGCAGCCCAGAGGTCACTCCGGTCTATGGCTACACCTTC.

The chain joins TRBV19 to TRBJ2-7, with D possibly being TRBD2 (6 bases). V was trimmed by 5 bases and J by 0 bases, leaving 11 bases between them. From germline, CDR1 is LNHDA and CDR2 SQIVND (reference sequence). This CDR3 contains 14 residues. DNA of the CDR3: TGTGCCAGTAGTTCAGCGGGCTTCTCCTACGAGCAGTACTTC. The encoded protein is CASSSAGFSYEQYF.

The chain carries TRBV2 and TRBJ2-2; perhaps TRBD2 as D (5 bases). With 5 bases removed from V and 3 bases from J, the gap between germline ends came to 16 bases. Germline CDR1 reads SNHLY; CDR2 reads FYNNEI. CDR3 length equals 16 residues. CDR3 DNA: TGTGCCAGCAGTCCTTTTGAGGGAACACACACCGGGGAGCTGTTTTTT. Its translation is CASSPFEGTHTGELFF.

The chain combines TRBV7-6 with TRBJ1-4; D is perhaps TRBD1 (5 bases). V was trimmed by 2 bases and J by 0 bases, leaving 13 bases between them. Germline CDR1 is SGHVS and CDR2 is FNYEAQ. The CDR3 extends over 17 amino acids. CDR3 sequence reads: CASSLLGVETTNEKLFF. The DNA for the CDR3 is TGTGCCAGCAGCTTACTAGGGGTTGAAACAACTAATGAAAAACTGTTTTTT.

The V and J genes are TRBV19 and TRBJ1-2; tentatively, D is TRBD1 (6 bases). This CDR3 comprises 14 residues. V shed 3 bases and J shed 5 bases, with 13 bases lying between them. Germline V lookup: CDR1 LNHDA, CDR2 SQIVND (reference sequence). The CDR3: CASSIKERGYGYTF. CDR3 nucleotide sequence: TGTGCCAGTAGTATTAAAGAAAGGGGGTATGGCTACACCTTC.

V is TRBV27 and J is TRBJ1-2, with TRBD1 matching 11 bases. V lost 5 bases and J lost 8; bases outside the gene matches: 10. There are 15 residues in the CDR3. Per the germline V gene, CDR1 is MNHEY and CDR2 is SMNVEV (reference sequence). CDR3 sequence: CASSPLGTGGGGYTF. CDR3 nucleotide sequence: TGTGCCAGCAGTCCCCTCGGGACAGGGGGTGGGGGCTACACCTTC.

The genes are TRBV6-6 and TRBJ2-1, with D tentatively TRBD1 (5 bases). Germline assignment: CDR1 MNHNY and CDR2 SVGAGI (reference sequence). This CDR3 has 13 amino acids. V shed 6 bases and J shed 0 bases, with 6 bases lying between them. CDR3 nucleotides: TGTGCCAGCAGGGACACCTCCTACAATGAGCAGTTCTTC. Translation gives CASRDTSYNEQFF.

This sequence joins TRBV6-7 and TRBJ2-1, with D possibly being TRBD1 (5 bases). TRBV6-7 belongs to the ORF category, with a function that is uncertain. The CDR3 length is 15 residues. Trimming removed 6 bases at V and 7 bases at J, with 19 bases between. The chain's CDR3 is CASSQTVRVENEQFF. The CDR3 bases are TGTGCCAGCAGCCAGACAGTTAGGGTTGAGAATGAGCAGTTCTTC.

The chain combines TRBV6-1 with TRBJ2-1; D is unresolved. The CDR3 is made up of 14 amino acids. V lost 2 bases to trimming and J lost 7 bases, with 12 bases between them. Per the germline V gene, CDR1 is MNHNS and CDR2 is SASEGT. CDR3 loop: CASSEYSKLNEQFF. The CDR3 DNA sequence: TGTGCCAGCAGTGAATACAGTAAATTAAATGAGCAGTTCTTC.

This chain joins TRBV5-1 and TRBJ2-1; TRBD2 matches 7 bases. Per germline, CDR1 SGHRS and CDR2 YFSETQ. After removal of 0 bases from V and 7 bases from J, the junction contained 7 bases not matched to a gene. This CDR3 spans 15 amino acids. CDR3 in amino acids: CASSLAGQGGNEQFF. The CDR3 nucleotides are TGCGCCAGCAGCTTGGCCGGGCAGGGAGGGAATGAGCAGTTCTTC.

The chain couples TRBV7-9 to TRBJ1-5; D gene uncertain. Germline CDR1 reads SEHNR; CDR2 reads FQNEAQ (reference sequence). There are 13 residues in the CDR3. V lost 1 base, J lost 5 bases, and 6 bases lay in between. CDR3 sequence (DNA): TGTGCCAGCAGCTTAGATGCAGATCAGCCCCAGCATTTT. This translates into CASSLDADQPQHF.

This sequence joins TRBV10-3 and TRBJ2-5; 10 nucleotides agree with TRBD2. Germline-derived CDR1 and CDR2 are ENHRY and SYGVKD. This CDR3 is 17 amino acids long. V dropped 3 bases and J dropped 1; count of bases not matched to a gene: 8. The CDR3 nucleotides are TGTGCCATCAGTGAATTTCTAGCGGGGGTTCGCCAAGAGACCCAGTACTTC. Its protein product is CAISEFLAGVRQETQYF.

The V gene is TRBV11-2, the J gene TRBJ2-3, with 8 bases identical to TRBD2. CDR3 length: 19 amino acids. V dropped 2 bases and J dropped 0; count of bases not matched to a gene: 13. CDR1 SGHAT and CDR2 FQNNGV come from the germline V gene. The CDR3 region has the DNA TGTGCCAGCAGCTTATGGCCCAGCGGGGGAGAACCTAGCACAGATACGCAGTATTTT. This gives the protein CASSLWPSGGEPSTDTQYF.

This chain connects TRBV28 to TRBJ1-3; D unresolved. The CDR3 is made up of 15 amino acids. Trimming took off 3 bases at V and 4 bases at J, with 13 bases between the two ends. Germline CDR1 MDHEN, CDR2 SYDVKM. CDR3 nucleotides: TGTGCCAGCAGTTTTTCGGGTGGAATAGGAAACACCATATATTTT. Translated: CASSFSGGIGNTIYF.

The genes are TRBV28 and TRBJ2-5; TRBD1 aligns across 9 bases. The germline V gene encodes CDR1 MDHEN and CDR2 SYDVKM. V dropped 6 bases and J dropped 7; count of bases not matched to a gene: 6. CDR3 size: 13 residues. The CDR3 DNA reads TGTGCCAGCAGCCCTCCGGGACAGGGGACCCAGTACTTC. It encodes CASSPPGQGTQYF.

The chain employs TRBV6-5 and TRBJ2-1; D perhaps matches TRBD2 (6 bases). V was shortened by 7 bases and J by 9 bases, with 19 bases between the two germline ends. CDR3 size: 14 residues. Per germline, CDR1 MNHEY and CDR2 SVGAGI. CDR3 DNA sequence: TGTGCCAGCACCGAACCCTCCCCGGGGGTTGAGCAGTTCTTC. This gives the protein CASTEPSPGVEQFF.

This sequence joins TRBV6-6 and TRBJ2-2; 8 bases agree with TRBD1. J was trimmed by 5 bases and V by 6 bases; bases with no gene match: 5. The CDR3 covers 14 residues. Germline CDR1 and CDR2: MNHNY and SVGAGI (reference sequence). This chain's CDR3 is CASRRTGSTGELFF. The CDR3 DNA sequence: TGTGCCAGCAGGAGGACAGGGAGTACCGGGGAGCTGTTTTTT.

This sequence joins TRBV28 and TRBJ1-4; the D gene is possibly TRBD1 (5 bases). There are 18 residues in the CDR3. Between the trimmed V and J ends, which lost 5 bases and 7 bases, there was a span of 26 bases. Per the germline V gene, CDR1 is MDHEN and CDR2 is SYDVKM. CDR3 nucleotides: TGTGCCAGCAGTCCCCGTCCCGGGACCTCAGGAGGGGTTGAAAAACTGTTTTTT. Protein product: CASSPRPGTSGGVEKLFF.

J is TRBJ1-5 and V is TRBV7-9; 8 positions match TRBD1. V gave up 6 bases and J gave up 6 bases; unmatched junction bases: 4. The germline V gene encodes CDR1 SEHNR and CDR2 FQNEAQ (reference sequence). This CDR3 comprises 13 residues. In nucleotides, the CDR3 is TGTGCCAGCAGTTCAGGGGGCGTTCAGCCCCAGCATTTT. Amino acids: CASSSGGVQPQHF.

The CDR3 sequence: CASSTPAEGRDGEKLFF. CDR3 sequence (DNA): TGTGCCAGCAGCACCCCCGCCGAGGGGCGGGATGGGGAAAAACTGTTTTTT. The chain links TRBV28 to TRBJ1-4; possibly TRBD1 for D (5 bases). CDR1 is MDHEN and CDR2 is SYDVKM in the germline V gene. The germline V and J ends were trimmed by 6 bases and 8 bases, with 25 bases remaining between them. This CDR3 contains 17 residues.

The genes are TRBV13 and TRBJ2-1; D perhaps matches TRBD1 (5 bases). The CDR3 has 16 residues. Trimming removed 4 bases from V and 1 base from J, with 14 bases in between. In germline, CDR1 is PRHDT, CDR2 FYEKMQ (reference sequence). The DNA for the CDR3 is TGTGCCAGCAGCTCAGATCTTCAGGGTTCCTACAATGAGCAGTTCTTC. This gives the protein CASSSDLQGSYNEQFF.

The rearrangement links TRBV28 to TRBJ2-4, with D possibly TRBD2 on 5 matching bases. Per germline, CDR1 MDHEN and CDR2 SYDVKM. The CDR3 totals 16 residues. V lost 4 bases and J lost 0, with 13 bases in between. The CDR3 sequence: CASSSTREQAKNIQYF. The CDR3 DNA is TGTGCCAGCAGTTCTACGAGGGAACAAGCCAAAAACATTCAGTACTTC.

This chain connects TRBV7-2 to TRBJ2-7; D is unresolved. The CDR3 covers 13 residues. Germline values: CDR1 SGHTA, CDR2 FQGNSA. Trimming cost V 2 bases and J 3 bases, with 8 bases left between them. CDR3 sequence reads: CASSLSGYYEQYF. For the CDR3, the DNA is TGTGCCAGCAGCTTATCCGGGTACTACGAGCAGTACTTC.

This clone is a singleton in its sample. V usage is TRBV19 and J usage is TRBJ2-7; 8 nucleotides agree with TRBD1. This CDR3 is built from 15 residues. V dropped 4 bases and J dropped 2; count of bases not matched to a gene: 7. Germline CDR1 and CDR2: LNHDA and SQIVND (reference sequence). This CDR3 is CASSTRDRPAYEQYF. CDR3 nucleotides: TGTGCCAGTAGTACCCGGGACAGGCCTGCCTACGAGCAGTACTTC.